The clone carrying this T cell receptor beta chain was seen a handful of times. Its antigen remains unknown. The entry originates in a study of beta chain features in type 1 diabetes. General study results and limits: Researchers caution that PCR might favor shorter templates, equally among patients and controls. The study left unresolved whether HLA type influences TCRB rearrangement. VDJ junctions from type 1 diabetes patients carried fewer insertions and larger deletions.

Sequenced material consisted of expressed TCRB transcripts (all of the isolated RNA was reverse transcribed). About 3.57 million reads, on average, came from each naive, central memory and regulatory T cell sample. Produced via immunoSEQ multiplex PCR; TCRdb's table is partial and in-frame only. The sample holds about 150,000 clones, around 10% seen once. V lost 3 bases, J lost 4 bases, and 2 bases stayed unmatched. The CDR3 runs to 13 residues. Looked up from germline, CDR1 is SQVTM and CDR2 is ANQGSEA. The sample comprised central memory CD4+ T cells from blood. The TCR comes from a man between 18 and 35 years old in good health. The chain has TRBV29-1 and TRBJ1-3, with 8 bases lining up with TRBD1. In DNA, the CDR3 is TGCAGCGTTGACCAGGGGGCAGGAAACACCATATATTTT. Translation gives CSVDQGAGNTIYF.